The 29 T cell receptor beta chains in this list originate from one sample, sequenced in a study of blood T cell repertoires in COVID-19. Assay used: immunoSEQ multiplex PCR; TCRdb lists only in-frame clones, some missing. The repertoire has 150,000 to 200,000 clones, 80% of them found once; the top ten carry under 8%. The sequenced sample was peripheral blood. The receptors originated from a man aged 55-75 years with acute or convalescent COVID-19.

This clone was detected once. The DNA for the CDR3 is TGCGCCAGCAGCCAAGAACGTCTGGGCGGCTACACCTTC. Protein: CASSQERLGGYTF. The chain links TRBV4-1 to TRBJ1-2, with D uncertain. Trimming took off 0 bases at V and 8 bases at J, with 10 bases between the two ends. The CDR3 has 13 residues. Germline-derived CDR1 and CDR2 are MGHRA and YSYEKL.

The chain links TRBV29-1 to TRBJ2-5; D possibly corresponds to TRBD1 (7 bases). V dropped 5 bases and J dropped 5 bases, with 15 bases sitting between them. Germline V gene data show CDR1 as SQVTM and CDR2 as ANQGSEA. The CDR3 consists of 13 residues. Here the CDR3 DNA reads TGCAGCGTTCGACAGGGAGGAGGGGAGACCCAGTACTTC. Protein: CSVRQGGGETQYF.

The genes are TRBV24-1 and TRBJ1-4, with TRBD1 identical over 7 bases. Unmatched junction bases numbered 18, after V lost 7 bases and J lost 8 bases. The CDR3 is 17 residues long. The germline gives CDR1 KGHDR, CDR2 SFDVKD. The CDR3: CATSKPPRQGIREKLFF. Here the CDR3 DNA reads TGTGCCACCAGCAAACCCCCCAGACAGGGTATTCGGGAAAAACTGTTTTTT.

This clone has just a few counts. The V gene is TRBV24-1, the J gene TRBJ2-3; D ambiguous. V gave up 4 bases and J gave up 4 bases, with 20 bases separating them. The CDR3 length is 17 residues. Germline values: CDR1 KGHDR, CDR2 SFDVKD. CDR3: CATSDPLNLRGADTQYF. In DNA, the CDR3 is TGTGCCACCAGTGACCCCCTTAACTTGCGCGGAGCAGATACGCAGTATTTT.

The chain recombines TRBV24-1 with TRBJ1-2, with 7 bases fitting TRBD1. Germline CDR1 and CDR2: KGHDR and SFDVKD. The V segment lost 4 bases and the J segment 6 bases; nucleotides outside the gene matches: 4. The CDR3 contains 13 residues. CDR3 in DNA: TGTGCCACCAGTGACCTGGGACAGAATGGCTACACCTTC. Amino acid sequence: CATSDLGQNGYTF.

The chain carries TRBV18 and TRBJ1-2, with TRBD1 matching over 7 bases. Looked up from germline, CDR1 is KGHSH and CDR2 is LQKENI. V trimming: 5 bases; J trimming: 7 bases; junction bases outside the gene matches: 4. This CDR3 comprises 12 residues. The CDR3 region is CASSEDRAGYTF. Here the CDR3 DNA reads TGTGCCAGCTCAGAAGACAGGGCTGGCTACACCTTC.

The genes are TRBV9 and TRBJ2-3; 10 bases line up with TRBD2. The trim removed 0 bases at V and 1 base at J, leaving 2 bases unmatched. This CDR3 is 16 amino acids long. Germline V CDR1 and CDR2: SGDLS, YYNGEE. CDR3 in amino acids: CASSVAGTSGTDTQYF. The CDR3 DNA reads as TGTGCCAGCAGCGTAGCTGGGACTAGCGGCACAGATACGCAGTATTTT.

This chain connects TRBV6-5 to TRBJ2-5; tentatively, D is TRBD1 (6 bases). V shed 4 bases and J shed 1 base, with 10 bases lying between them. The CDR3 extends over 14 amino acids. Germline loops: CDR1 MNHEY, CDR2 SVGAGI. The DNA of the CDR3 is TGTGCCAGCAGTTTGGACAGAACCCAAGAGACCCAGTACTTC. It yields the protein CASSLDRTQETQYF.

CDR3: CASSPGTGGYTF. CDR3 nucleotides: TGTGCCAGCAGCCCTGGGACAGGTGGCTACACCTTC. The V and J genes are TRBV7-9 and TRBJ1-2, with TRBD1 identical over 8 bases. V lost 5 bases to trimming and J lost 7 bases; unmatched junction nucleotides: 3. CDR1 and CDR2 from the germline V gene are SEHNR and FQNEAQ (reference sequence). The CDR3 has 12 amino acids.

CDR3 sequence: CASSPSGQSSGNTIYF. DNA for the CDR3: TGTGCCAGCTCACCTTCGGGACAGTCCTCTGGAAACACCATATATTTT. The chain is built from TRBV18 and TRBJ1-3; 7 nucleotides align to TRBD1. The CDR3 totals 16 residues. Looked up from germline, CDR1 is KGHSH and CDR2 is LQKENI. V lost 3 bases and J lost 0; bases outside the gene matches: 5.

The chain recombines TRBV7-9 with TRBJ1-2; tentatively, D is TRBD1 (6 bases). V lost 3 bases, J lost 7 bases, and 12 bases lay in between. This CDR3 has 13 residues. Germline-derived CDR1 and CDR2 are SEHNR and FQNEAQ (reference sequence). CDR3 sequence: CASSFIGGAGYTF. DNA for the CDR3: TGTGCCAGCAGCTTCATCGGGGGGGCTGGCTACACCTTC.

The V gene is TRBV30, the J gene TRBJ2-1, with no clear D. In germline, CDR1 is GTSNPN, CDR2 SVGIG (reference sequence). V was cut by 1 base and J by 8 bases, with 9 bases left in between. The CDR3 has 12 residues. Here the CDR3 reads CAWSASLYEQFF. The CDR3 region has the DNA TGTGCCTGGAGTGCCAGTTTGTATGAGCAGTTCTTC.

This clone was seen a few times. This chain joins TRBV13 and TRBJ2-3; D gene unclear. The germline V and J ends were trimmed by 1 base and 0 bases, with 14 bases remaining between them. The CDR3 runs to 17 residues. Germline-derived CDR1 and CDR2 are PRHDT and FYEKMQ (reference sequence). The CDR3 is CASSLENRRASTDTQYF. CDR3 coding DNA: TGTGCCAGCAGCTTAGAAAACAGACGTGCTAGCACAGATACGCAGTATTTT.

The rearrangement uses TRBV19 and TRBJ1-1; TRBD1 agrees at 7 bases. Germline values: CDR1 LNHDA, CDR2 SQIVND (reference sequence). Trimming took 3 bases from V and 5 from J; bases not matched to a gene: 9. This CDR3 is 15 amino acids long. DNA for the CDR3: TGTGCCAGTAGTATGAACAGGGGATTTAGGACTGAAGCTTTCTTT. Its protein is CASSMNRGFRTEAFF.

The chain joins TRBV29-1 to TRBJ2-3; 12 bases match TRBD2. The length of the CDR3 is 15 residues. V shed 7 bases and J 1 base; nucleotides not matched to a gene: 6. CDR1 is SQVTM and CDR2 is ANQGSEA in the germline V gene. The CDR3 DNA reads as TGCAGCGGAACCGGACTAGCGGGGCGCACAGATACGCAGTATTTT. It encodes CSGTGLAGRTDTQYF.

The CDR3 sequence: CASRAQAPYEQYF. CDR3 bases: TGTGCCAGCAGGGCGCAGGCCCCCTACGAGCAGTACTTC. The chain employs TRBV11-2 and TRBJ2-7; D not certain. Germline V CDR1 and CDR2: SGHAT, FQNNGV. Trimming stripped 6 bases from V and 2 bases from J, with 11 bases between. CDR3 length: 13 residues.

The chain carries TRBV19 and TRBJ1-2; possible D gene TRBD1, 5 bases. Germline loops: CDR1 LNHDA, CDR2 SQIVND (reference sequence). The CDR3 runs 13 residues. Trimming left V 4 bases short and J 7 bases short, with 13 bases between. CDR3 sequence: CASSTGWLSGYTF. The DNA for the CDR3 is TGTGCCAGTAGTACAGGGTGGCTAAGTGGCTACACCTTC.

V is TRBV19 and J is TRBJ1-1; TRBD1 might be the D (5 bases). The length of the CDR3 is 12 residues. Germline values: CDR1 LNHDA, CDR2 SQIVND (reference sequence). V dropped 5 bases and J dropped 6 bases, with 10 bases sitting between them. CDR3 DNA: TGTGCCAGTAGTCAACGACAGTCTGAAGCTTTCTTT. Amino acid sequence: CASSQRQSEAFF.

The genes are TRBV30 and TRBJ1-2; 12 bases line up with TRBD1. CDR3 length equals 14 residues. Germline values: CDR1 GTSNPN, CDR2 SVGIG (reference sequence). The V and J ends lost 2 bases and 8 bases, in that order; junction bases with no gene match: 6. The CDR3 DNA is TGTGCCTGGAGTACCCGGGACAGGGGGCACGGCTACACCTTC. Its protein product is CAWSTRDRGHGYTF. Using reference TRBV30 and TRBJ1-2 for the parts outside the CDR3, the full variable domain is SQTIHQWPATLVQPVGSPLSLECTVEGTSNPNLYWYRQAAGRGLQLLFYSVGIGQISSEVPQNLSASRPQDRQFILSSKKLLLSDSGFYLCAWSTRDRGHGYTFGSGTRLTVV.

This clone was observed a single time. V is TRBV5-1 and J is TRBJ1-2, with 9 bases that match TRBD1. Germline V gene lookup returns CDR1 SGHRS and CDR2 YFSETQ. With 3 bases clipped from V and 4 bases from J, the junction kept 4 bases outside the gene matches. CDR3 length: 14 residues. In nucleotides, the CDR3 is TGCGCCAGCAGCTCGGGACAGGGACTCTATGGCTACACCTTC. Its translation is CASSSGQGLYGYTF.

The count of this clone is one. The chain couples TRBV12-5 to TRBJ1-6; tentatively, D is TRBD1 (5 bases). The V end lost 7 bases, the J end lost 6 bases, and 16 bases lay between the germline ends. In germline, CDR1 is LGHNT, CDR2 FRNRAP. The CDR3 is 15 amino acids. This CDR3 reads CASAPKGLTNSPLHF. CDR3 bases: TGTGCTAGTGCCCCGAAGGGACTGACTAATTCACCCCTCCACTTT.

V and J are TRBV28 and TRBJ2-7; 7 bases are a match to TRBD1. The germline CDR1 and CDR2 sequences are MDHEN and SYDVKM. The CDR3 extends over 15 amino acids. The V segment lost 4 bases and the J segment 4 bases; nucleotides outside the gene matches: 10. The chain's CDR3 is CASSSTPTGTYEQYF. In DNA form, the CDR3 reads TGTGCCAGCAGTTCAACCCCGACAGGGACATACGAGCAGTACTTC. Based on the CDR3 plus reference TRBV28 and TRBJ2-7, the full variable domain is DVKVTQSSRYLVKRTGEKVFLECVQDMDHENMFWYRQDPGLGLRLIYFSYDVKMKEKGDIPEGYSVSREKKERFSLILESASTNQTSMYLCASSSTPTGTYEQYFGPGTRLTVT.

This clone was counted once. This chain links TRBV18 with TRBJ2-7, with no clear D. The CDR3 covers 14 residues. Germline lookup yields CDR1 KGHSH and CDR2 LQKENI. Between the trimmed V and J ends, which lost 3 bases and 3 bases, there was a span of 12 bases. In DNA form, the CDR3 reads TGTGCCAGCTCACCTGGCGACACCTACTACGAGCAGTACTTC. This translates into CASSPGDTYYEQYF.

CDR3 region: CASSYLGRGVTEAFF. The DNA for the CDR3 is TGTGCCAGCAGTTACTTAGGCAGGGGGGTCACTGAAGCTTTCTTT. This chain joins TRBV6-5 and TRBJ1-1; TRBD1 aligns across 7 bases. This CDR3 is built from 15 residues. The V segment lost 1 base and the J segment 4 bases; nucleotides outside the gene matches: 6. CDR1 and CDR2 from the germline V gene are MNHEY and SVGAGI.

The chain is built from TRBV12-3 or TRBV12-4 and TRBJ2-1; D remains unclear. V was clipped by 1 base and J by 5 bases, with 6 bases between them. This CDR3 comprises 13 residues. The CDR3 bases are TGTGCCAGCAGTTTAGAAGCCGACAATGAGCAGTTCTTC. This sequence encodes CASSLEADNEQFF.

J is TRBJ2-7 and V is TRBV4-1, with D tentatively TRBD2 (6 bases). The CDR3 consists of 16 residues. V was cut by 0 bases and J by 1 base, with 13 bases left in between. The germline CDR1 and CDR2 sequences are MGHRA and YSYEKL. The CDR3 loop reads CASSQDHPGGSYEQYF. CDR3 coding DNA: TGCGCCAGCAGCCAAGATCACCCAGGAGGGTCCTACGAGCAGTACTTC.

The chain couples TRBV6-5 to TRBJ2-5; TRBD1 might be the D (5 bases). CDR1 is MNHEY and CDR2 is SVGAGI in the germline V gene. The CDR3 covers 16 residues. V was trimmed by 0 bases and J by 0 bases, leaving 11 bases between them. Here the CDR3 DNA reads TGTGCCAGCAGTTACTCAGGCAGGGTATACCAAGAGACCCAGTACTTC. This gives the protein CASSYSGRVYQETQYF.

V usage is TRBV3-1 (or the pseudogene TRBV3-2) and J usage is TRBJ2-3; 8 nucleotides line up with TRBD2. Germline CDR1 and CDR2: LGHDT and YNNKEL (reference sequence). V lost 0 bases, J lost 1 base, and 3 bases stayed unmatched. This CDR3 contains 16 residues. CDR3: CASSQDPGGGTDTQYF. CDR3 coding DNA: TGTGCCAGCAGCCAAGATCCGGGGGGGGGCACAGATACGCAGTATTTT.

This clone turned up a few times. This chain uses TRBV11-1 with TRBJ1-5; perhaps TRBD1 as D (6 bases). The CDR3 sequence is 14 residues long. The germline gives CDR1 SGHAT, CDR2 FQDESV (reference sequence). V shed 1 base and J shed 2 bases, with 6 bases lying between them. This chain's CDR3 is CASSLGQGNQPQHF. CDR3 DNA: TGTGCCAGCAGCTTAGGACAGGGCAATCAGCCCCAGCATTTT.